This T cell receptor beta chain originates from a study of tumor-infiltrating lymphocytes in primary liver carcinoma. About the research overall: Men and women, 30 to 69 years of age, made up the patients. Stage T1-T3 N0M0 and a size of roughly 4 to 10 cm characterized the tumors. Study results and caveats: Researchers found tumor-adjacent and tumor-blood pairs overlapped less than tumor region pairs.

DNA and RNA were both co-extracted from approximately 22-30 mg of bulk tissue that had not been sorted. Comment on this clonotype: Its matching antigen is unknown. A read error may account for a junction end that differs from germline.

A constant-region primer served to make TCR beta cDNA from 500 to 550 ng total RNA. Three nested multiplex PCR rounds, a slightly modified ARM-PCR, produced the libraries for TCR beta. Use of TRBV1-TRBV30 forward primers with a C-beta reverse primer characterized the first two PCR rounds, which lasted nine to eleven cycles each. Using its own MiXCR run on the multiplex PCR reads, TCRdb lists one record per CDR3 protein. This sample has fewer than 75,000 distinct CDR3 sequences, with about three quarters found just once. Germline CDR1 SGHAT, CDR2 FQNNGV. The CDR3 totals 16 residues. The chain uses TRBV11-2 and TRBJ1-1; D gene unclear. The clonotype comes from a man in his forties or fifties with primary liver carcinoma and hepatitis B virus infection. Sequences were obtained from liver tumor tissue from sampling region 4. Subset here: tumor region T4, right-lateral pole. CDR3 DNA: TGTGCAAGCAGCCCATCCAGGAGGTTGGTGAACACTGAAGCTTTATTT. As protein: CASSPSRRLVNTEALF.